This TCR beta chain emerged from a study of beta chain features in type 1 diabetes. Notes on the study in general: Diminished insertions and augmented deletions at VDJ junctions characterized type 1 diabetes patients. In every one of the four CD4+ subsets, TCRB CDR3s were moderately but significantly shorter in Type 1 diabetes patients.

This clone was detected only a few times. Its matching antigen is unknown. Trimming stripped 1 base from V and 4 bases from J, with 18 bases between. Germline V gene lookup returns CDR1 SGHDT and CDR2 YYEEEE. The length of the CDR3 is 17 residues. The entirety of the isolated RNA underwent reverse transcription, so expressed TCRB transcripts were sequenced. TCRdb's copy holds only in-frame clones and misses some; the assay was immunoSEQ multiplex PCR. The profile shows about 640,000 clones, 9.5% to 15% of them singletons. Markers CD45RO/CCR7/CD25/CD127/CD95/CD27 served to sort CD4+ naive, central memory, regulatory and stem cell-like memory cells.

Material: naive CD4+ T cells from blood. The sequence was obtained from a man under 40 with type 1 diabetes. The V gene is TRBV5-6, the J gene TRBJ1-5; a possible D gene is TRBD1 (5 bases). Here the CDR3 reads CASSLRDSGIGNQPQHF. In DNA, the CDR3 is TGTGCCAGCAGCTTGAGGGACTCCGGAATTGGAAATCAGCCCCAGCATTTT.